Sequencing of this T cell receptor beta chain was carried out in a study of blood T cells in healthy people across ages. Sample-barcoded 5' priming and a J-beta primer mix drove a second PCR of roughly 6 to 12 cycles. One entry per CDR3 protein, called by TCRdb with MiXCR from the 5' RACE reads. The table includes roughly 500,000 distinct CDR3 sequences, about 25% detected once. Whole-study results and caveats: Diversity figures based on one million T cells were deemed too low.

The individuals who served as donors were healthy Caucasians living in Russia, aged roughly 6 to 95. The germline V gene encodes CDR1 MNHEY and CDR2 SVGAGI. After removal of 0 bases from V and 6 bases from J, the junction contained 3 bases not matched to a gene. The CDR3 totals 15 residues. This clonotype was detected a few times. Its specificity is unknown. This TCR was recovered from a woman in her seventies in good health. The chain joins TRBV6-5 to TRBJ2-3, with 10 bases that match TRBD1. Specimen: blood. CDR3 amino acids: CASSYSGTGVDTQYF. CDR3 DNA sequence: TGTGCCAGCAGTTACTCTGGGACAGGGGTTGATACGCAGTATTTT.